This TCR beta chain was sequenced during a study of cytomegalovirus exposure and HLA in healthy donors (dated by TCRdb to the late 2010s). The study in broad terms: According to an earlier analysis of a few hundred of the donors, roughly 180 million T cells yielded 117 million unique TCR beta sequences and around 300 Gb of sequence data. The aim of the study was to test whether cataloging public T cell receptors could identify signatures of past pathogen exposure. Typing coverage varied by locus: about 620-630 donors for A, B, C, DRB1 and DQB1; more than 500 for DQA1; approximately 610 for DPA1; around 490 for DPB1. On average, around 240,000 unique TCR beta nucleotide sequences were sequenced per donor among 300 to 500 genotyped donors of the cohort, with 15% to 20% of those sequences being non-productive. About five DR-DQ haplotypes were treated as single units for association and clustering because of strong linkage in the cohort. Every repertoire in the discovery cohort had been generated on one and the same sequencing platform. Alongside the repertoire data, information on donor age, sex, ethnicity and CMV serostatus was compiled. Rather than using new phenotypic data, the later analysis identified candidate immune exposures from TCR beta sequences and from how often those sequences occurred across donors. The T cell repertoires of several hundred subjects were profiled by immunosequencing and related to cytomegalovirus serostatus. To predict cytomegalovirus infection status, the study brought together high-throughput TCR immunosequencing, statistical association of individual TCRs with disease status, and machine learning. In an earlier analysis of roughly 580 of the donors, high-throughput TCR beta sequencing was used to judge whether each TCR beta V gene segment behaved as functional or pseudogenic. A later genetic analysis took genome-wide SNP genotypes for about three fifths of the roughly 700 donors and used that subset as a discovery cohort. HLA typing included class I and class II loci at four-digit resolution. Among the roughly 430 genotyped donors, under 90% belonged to the genetic ancestry cluster associated with self-reported Caucasian donors. A separate validation cohort of 100 to 150 different subjects was used in addition to the roughly 700-subject first cohort. A later analysis re-examined previously published TCR beta repertoires from just over 650 donors and added high-resolution HLA genotyping to investigate patterns of TCR occurrence. Roughly 320 gigabases of sequencing data and roughly 80 million unique TCR sequences made up an early release that covered fewer than 650 HLA-typed donors. Study-wide findings and limitations: A few of the identified cytomegalovirus-associated TCR beta chains were confirmed in vitro to be specific for cytomegalovirus antigens. A later analysis found that most CMV-associated TCR beta chains appeared HLA-restricted, with HLA associations seemingly driven largely by CMV exposure. In a later analysis, HLA-associated TCR beta chains were found to be more clonally expanded and to have lower generation probabilities than equally common non-associated chains. Linkage disequilibrium might explain the correlated functional status among segregating V segments, but an unknown experimental factor could not be ruled out. Some IMGT-functional V segments, including TRBV6-2 and TRBV6-3, could not be told apart with the 87-base-pair reads, so those segments were excluded. According to the authors, the approach could potentially be generalized to other disease states and immunological phenotypes. HLA typing was unavailable for some donors at each locus, so association tests used only the typed subset. The classifier was reported to diagnose cytomegalovirus status with high specificity and sensitivity in both the original cohort and the validation cohort. When HLA alleles, especially DR and DQ, strongly co-occurred, attributing TCR associations to individual alleles was difficult. Specific HLA alleles were associated with 15,000 to 20,000 TCR beta sequences at a false discovery rate of 0.05 in a later analysis. An association between a missense DCLRE1C variant and V-gene and J-gene trimming of TCR beta chains was found in a later genetic analysis and replicated in an independent cohort. According to a later analysis, parvovirus B19, influenza, CMV and Epstein-Barr virus appeared linked to several top co-occurrence clusters. A cluster of highly shared sequence variants was judged likely to be a technical artifact of the sequencing pipeline. Compared with the approximately 710-donor mean, donors in an Asian-associated ancestry cluster had fewer N-insertions in productive TCRs, according to a later genetic analysis. The study gave a list of about 170 TCR beta chains associated with cytomegalovirus. A further reported finding was that TCR beta sequences accurately predicted the HLA-A and HLA-B alleles for most subjects in the first cohort. Presence/absence analyses assumed roughly uniform sequencing depth across donors, an assumption that may not hold. Broadly in line with IMGT annotations, most TCR beta V segments showed up in productive rearrangements about 87% or about 30% of the time in an earlier analysis of approximately 600 of the donors. In this cohort, only TCR beta chains were sequenced, and detectable features were limited by the absence of alpha or paired-chain data. Most TCR sequences were seen in very few donors, while some public TCRs were found in many individuals. The only immune exposure information available for the cohort was CMV serostatus. According to a later analysis, TCR association rates differed among HLA loci, with DRB1 alleles showing the most associated TCRs and HLA-C alleles showing the fewest. Because counts were too low, roughly 16 rarely observed V segments, including chromosome 9 orphons, were excluded from the earlier analysis of roughly 580 of the donors.

The germline V gene (reference sequence) supplies CDR1 PRHDT and CDR2 FYEKMQ. The CDR3 measures 14 amino acids from cysteine to phenylalanine. The kept DNA is CDR3 alone, 42 bases in frame from the first base. Trimming takes 0 bases from V and 4 bases from J, and the germline ends sit 10 bases apart. Of note for this clone: What this receptor recognizes is not known. Qualities for individual bases were not recorded, and no much larger clone is one base off.

The cohort was made up of roughly 670 healthy bone marrow donors. Cohort members were all nominally healthy when sampled, although unrecorded immune exposures were likely present. The donor tested CMV seropositive and was one of the 289 seropositive cohort members. Each donor provided a peripheral blood sample, and peripheral blood mononuclear cells were used for TCR beta sequencing. The Qiagen DNeasy Blood Extraction Kit was used to extract genomic DNA from the blood cell samples. Library preparation used the immunoSEQ multiplex PCR assay. A mixture of 60 forward primers for TCR Vbeta segments and 13 reverse primers for TCR Jbeta segments was used in the multiplex PCR. The CDR3 region of rearranged TCR beta genes was amplified from genomic DNA with a multiplex PCR assay. On the Illumina HiSeq System, the amplified TCR beta libraries were sequenced as 87-base-pair reads. As for the original processing: Across the 670 or so repertoires, a later analysis counted some 81 million unique TCR beta chains, about 10 million of which were shared by at least two donors. Raw reads were error-corrected and collapsed into unique sequences with a nearest-neighbor algorithm that merged closely related sequences to remove PCR and sequencing errors. To assign V, D and J gene segments, CDR3 sequences were aligned to IMGT reference sequences. For a sequence to be retained, at least a six-nucleotide match to both a V gene segment and a J gene segment was required. A rearrangement counted as productive if the CDR3 had no stop codons and remained in frame with V and J, and every other rearrangement counted as non-productive. Following IMGT convention, CDR3 was defined as the stretch from the second conserved V-encoded cysteine to the conserved J-encoded phenylalanine. The earlier analysis of about 500 of the donors excluded sequences that lacked an unambiguous match to a single V gene segment. An earlier analysis of roughly 590 of the donors called V segments functional above 56.7% productive rearrangements and segregating when the between-donor standard deviation exceeded 5%. A statistical classification framework was built for diagnosing cytomegalovirus status from the catalog of TCR beta chain sequences. In a later analysis, TCR nucleotide sequences were compared against IMGT/GENE-DB human TR gene sequences so that V and J genes could be assigned. The TCRdist pipeline was used in a later analysis to assign CDR3 sequences and most-parsimonious VDJ recombination scenarios. In a later analysis, each TCR beta chain was defined by its CDR3 amino acid sequence together with its V-gene family, and reads lacking a unique V-gene family were excluded. In a later analysis, approximately 590 highly shared, low-generation-probability nucleotide sequences were removed to address suspected cross-contamination and a sequencing artifact. For each public chain, a later analysis derived a clonal expansion index from normalized ranks of inferred template counts within each repertoire. In a later analysis, generation probabilities were computed with a VDJ recombination model fitted to out-of-frame rearrangements, and the resulting probabilities were checked against IGoR. In a later analysis, hypergeometric tests were used to score TCR-TCR, TCR-HLA and TCR-CMV co-occurrence, with a repertoire-size bias correction applied to TCR pairs. False discovery rates were estimated in a later analysis by permuting HLA or CMV assignments 20 times. In a later analysis, co-occurring TCRs were grouped using DBSCAN, and TCRdist sequence similarity was added for clustering within HLA-allele-positive subsets. Co-occurrence clustering excluded repertoires with fewer than 30,000 or more than 120,000 public chains, plus five with anomalous nucleotide sharing. TCRdb took over this immuneACCESS table, retaining in-frame rearrangements with V and J assigned. Such tables are incomplete; in checked studies, under half of the missing clones stem from an unresolved V gene, and the remainder is unexplained. Clone size and the V and J calls come from that table; the DNA yielded D and trimming. In this sample the table shows about 83,000 clones, around 76% of which occur a single time. 5.9% of the sample lies in the top ten.

Input material: PBMCs. The clonotype comes from a man between 18 and 35 years old in good health and CMV-seropositive. The rearranged segments are TRBV13 and TRBJ2-7; the D segment could be TRBD2, given 6 matching bases. The CDR3: CASSLGGSMYEQYF. The nucleotide sequence reads as follows: TGTGCCAGCAGCTTAGGCGGGAGCATGTACGAGCAGTACTTC.